These 30 T cell receptor beta chains were sequenced from one sample in a study of blood T cell repertoires in COVID-19. Generated by immunoSEQ multiplex PCR, the TCRdb table keeps only in-frame clones and is missing some. The sample holds approximately 150,000 clones, approximately 84% seen once. Sequencing used peripheral blood. The receptors shown here come from a woman at least 80 years old with acute or convalescent COVID-19.

This clone turned up a few times. The chain has TRBV11-2 and TRBJ2-7; the D gene is possibly TRBD2 (5 bases). The CDR3 has 12 amino acids. The V and J ends lost 3 bases and 7 bases respectively, with 10 bases between them. Germline values: CDR1 SGHAT, CDR2 FQNNGV. This CDR3 is CASSFESGEQYF. CDR3 sequence (DNA): TGTGCCAGCAGCTTTGAAAGCGGTGAGCAGTACTTC. Variable domain in full (rest from reference TRBV11-2 and TRBJ2-7): EAGVAQSPRYKIIEKRQSVAFWCNPISGHATLYWYQQILGQGPKLLIQFQNNGVVDDSQLPKDRFSAERLKGVDSTLKIQPAKLEDSAVYLCASSFESGEQYFGPGTRLTVT.

V is TRBV21-1 and J is TRBJ1-5. TRBV21-1 is a pseudogene segment. The CDR3 contains 20 residues. This CDR3 is CASSKAGASGRADSNQPQHF. The CDR3 DNA is TGTGCCAGCAGCAAAGCGGGGGCCTCAGGGAGGGCGGATAGCAATCAGCCCCAGCATTTT.

V usage is TRBV5-1 and J usage is TRBJ1-1; D gene ambiguous. The CDR3 spans 12 residues. Germline V CDR1 and CDR2: SGHRS, YFSETQ. V was shortened by 2 bases and J by 4 bases, with 6 bases between the two germline ends. The CDR3 sequence is CASSFPGTEAFF. The CDR3 DNA sequence: TGCGCCAGCAGCTTTCCGGGCACTGAAGCTTTCTTT.

V usage is TRBV11-2 and J usage is TRBJ1-2, with TRBD1 matching 10 bases. Germline values: CDR1 SGHAT, CDR2 FQNNGV. This CDR3 has 17 amino acids. Trimming removed 2 bases from V and 4 bases from J; junction bases left unmatched: 10. The CDR3 region has the DNA TGTGCCAGCAGCTTACCGGGACAGGGGCTTCTTGGCTATGGCTACACCTTC. It specifies CASSLPGQGLLGYGYTF.

The rearrangement links TRBV7-2 to TRBJ2-7, with 7 bases that match TRBD1. CDR1 SGHTA and CDR2 FQGNSA come from the germline V gene. V dropped 5 bases and J dropped 1; count of bases not matched to a gene: 8. The CDR3 contains 15 residues. CDR3: CASSQRSGGSYEQYF. CDR3 nucleotide sequence: TGTGCCAGCAGCCAACGGTCAGGGGGATCCTACGAGCAGTACTTC.

The chain uses TRBV18 and TRBJ1-3; D is uncertain. Germline V gene sequence: CDR1 KGHSH, CDR2 LQKENI. Trimming left V 3 bases short and J 4 bases short, with 10 bases between. The CDR3 loop spans 14 amino acids. This CDR3 is CASSPPGLGNTIYF. The CDR3, as DNA: TGTGCCAGCTCACCCCCAGGTCTCGGAAACACCATATATTTT.

The chain is built from TRBV30 and TRBJ1-1; D remains unclear. The CDR3 is 13 amino acids. The germline gives CDR1 GTSNPN, CDR2 SVGIG (reference sequence). V gave up 0 bases and J gave up 3 bases, with 8 bases separating them. CDR3 residues: CAWSVRSDTEAFF. Written as DNA, the CDR3 is TGTGCCTGGAGTGTACGGTCGGACACTGAAGCTTTCTTT.

The rearrangement uses TRBV6-5 and TRBJ1-2; tentatively, D is TRBD1 (6 bases). The CDR3 consists of 12 residues. The germline CDR1 and CDR2 sequences are MNHEY and SVGAGI. Trimming removed 7 bases from V and 4 bases from J, with 10 bases in between. The CDR3 nucleotides are TGTGCCAGCAACGACAGGACCTATGGCTACACCTTC. This encodes CASNDRTYGYTF.

This sequence joins TRBV29-1 and TRBJ1-1; possibly TRBD1 for D (6 bases). Germline V gene data show CDR1 as SQVTM and CDR2 as ANQGSEA. The CDR3 runs to 13 residues. The ends were cut back, 6 bases at V and 1 base at J, with 12 bases in the middle. CDR3 amino acids: CSVAGQQNTEAFF. The DNA of the CDR3 is TGCAGCGTAGCAGGACAGCAGAACACTGAAGCTTTCTTT.

The chain recombines TRBV5-1 with TRBJ2-1; D call uncertain. V was clipped by 2 bases and J by 8 bases, with 14 bases between them. Germline lookup yields CDR1 SGHRS and CDR2 YFSETQ. The CDR3 contains 14 residues. The CDR3 DNA follows: TGCGCCAGCAGCTTTAGGCCCAGGCGTGATGAGCAGTTCTTC. Translating it yields CASSFRPRRDEQFF.

This chain uses TRBV5-1 with TRBJ1-1, with 8 bases aligning to TRBD1. The CDR3 sequence is 11 residues long. Germline trimming cut 4 bases from V and 8 bases from J; bases unmatched to any gene: 1. Germline V gene lookup returns CDR1 SGHRS and CDR2 YFSETQ. The CDR3: CASSRTGEAFF. The CDR3 region has the DNA TGCGCCAGCAGCAGGACAGGGGAAGCTTTCTTT. Complete variable domain (other parts from reference TRBV5-1 and TRBJ1-1): KAGVTQTPRYLIKTRGQQVTLSCSPISGHRSVSWYQQTPGQGLQFLFEYFSETQRNKGNFPGRFSGRQFSNSRSEMNVSTLELGDSALYLCASSRTGEAFFGQGTRLTVV.

This rearrangement joins TRBV30 to TRBJ2-5, with D possibly matching TRBD2 (6 bases). Germline-derived CDR1 and CDR2 are GTSNPN and SVGIG (reference sequence). CDR3 length equals 11 residues. Trimming removed 4 bases at V and 5 bases at J, with 8 bases between. DNA of the CDR3: TGTGCCTGGACTAGCGCGGAGACCCAGTACTTC. This codes for CAWTSAETQYF.

The rearrangement links TRBV6-6 to TRBJ1-5, with D perhaps TRBD1 (6 bases). Germline V gene sequence: CDR1 MNHNY, CDR2 SVGAGI (reference sequence). There are 15 residues in the CDR3. The V and J ends lost 4 bases and 2 bases respectively, with 12 bases between them. DNA of the CDR3: TGTGCCAGCAGTTGGGCAGGGGTGGGCAATCAGCCCCAGCATTTT. This encodes CASSWAGVGNQPQHF.

The chain couples TRBV5-5 to TRBJ1-5; D is possibly TRBD1 (6 bases). There are 15 residues in the CDR3. Germline loops: CDR1 SGHKS, CDR2 YYEKEE (reference sequence). The V end was cut by 0 bases, the J end by 3 bases, with 10 bases between. Here the CDR3 DNA reads TGTGCCAGCAGCTTGGGGGACACCCCCAATCAGCCCCAGCATTTT. Translating gives CASSLGDTPNQPQHF. Looking up the rest from reference TRBV5-5 and TRBJ1-5 gives the full variable domain: DAGVTQSPTHLIKTRGQQVTLRCSPISGHKSVSWYQQVLGQGPQFIFQYYEKEERGRGNFPDRFSARQFPNYSSELNVNALLLGDSALYLCASSLGDTPNQPQHFGDGTRLSIL.

The chain carries TRBV18 and TRBJ1-1; possible D gene TRBD1, 6 bases. V was shortened by 2 bases and J by 6 bases, with 13 bases between the two germline ends. The CDR3 extends over 14 amino acids. Looked up from germline, CDR1 is KGHSH and CDR2 is LQKENI. The CDR3 region is CASSPNRDGAEAFF. In nucleotides, the CDR3 is TGTGCCAGCTCACCAAACAGGGACGGAGCTGAAGCTTTCTTT.

This clone was observed at least ten times. The chain recombines TRBV27 with TRBJ2-5; TRBD1 matches 11 bases. The CDR3 spans 16 residues. After removal of 3 bases from V and 5 bases from J, the junction contained 8 bases not matched to a gene. The V gene's germline CDR1 is MNHEY and CDR2 SMNVEV (reference sequence). The CDR3 DNA follows: TGTGCCAGCAGTTTCTCTGGACAGGGGGCTCGGGAGACCCAGTACTTC. This gives the protein CASSFSGQGARETQYF.

The gene calls are TRBV5-6 and TRBJ1-2; 8 bases are a match to TRBD1. The CDR3 extends over 14 amino acids. V shed 4 bases, J shed 10 bases, and the junction held 12 bases outside the gene matches. The germline gives CDR1 SGHDT, CDR2 YYEEEE. The CDR3 here is CASSRDRGIYDYTF. The CDR3 nucleotides read TGTGCCAGCAGCCGAGACAGGGGAATTTACGACTACACCTTC.

The J gene is TRBJ1-1, the V gene TRBV2; TRBD1 aligns across 7 bases. Germline V CDR1 and CDR2: SNHLY, FYNNEI. The CDR3 extends over 15 amino acids. Unmatched junction bases numbered 7, after V lost 6 bases and J lost 0 bases. The CDR3 nucleotides are TGTGCCAGCAGCCCGCGGGACAGTTTGAACACTGAAGCTTTCTTT. It codes for CASSPRDSLNTEAFF.

The chain couples TRBV15 to TRBJ2-1, with D perhaps matching TRBD2 (6 bases). The CDR3 consists of 18 residues. Germline V CDR1 and CDR2: LNHNV, YYDKDF (reference sequence). Trimming removed 1 base at V and 0 bases at J, with 16 bases between. CDR3 in DNA: TGTGCCACCAGCAGAGTTGGGCCCGGGGGAAGCTCCTACAATGAGCAGTTCTTC. Translated, it gives CATSRVGPGGSSYNEQFF.

This clone was found once. The CDR3 bases are TGTGCCAGCACCCACGGTGGGACTAGCGGGGGGGCCGCCGGGGAGCTGTTTTTT. Its protein product is CASTHGGTSGGAAGELFF. V usage is TRBV7-8 and J usage is TRBJ2-2, with 16 bases identical to TRBD2. Germline CDR1 and CDR2: SGHVS and FQNEAQ. Unmatched junction bases numbered 11, after V lost 7 bases and J lost 6 bases. The CDR3 length is 18 residues. The variable domain in full, completed from reference TRBV7-8 and TRBJ2-2, reads GAGVSQSPRYKVAKRGQDVALRCDPISGHVSLFWYQQALGQGPEFLTYFQNEAQLDKSGLPSDRFFAERPEGSVSTLKIQRTQQEDSAVYLCASTHGGTSGGAAGELFFGEGSRLTVL.

The rearrangement links TRBV5-1 to TRBJ2-7, with 7 bases fitting TRBD1. The germline CDR1 and CDR2 sequences are SGHRS and YFSETQ. The CDR3 covers 15 residues. The V gene end was trimmed by 1 base and the J gene end by 6 bases; junction bases not matched to a gene: 10. CDR3: CASSLSVTGLGEQYF. CDR3 in DNA: TGCGCCAGCAGCTTGTCTGTGACAGGGTTGGGCGAGCAGTACTTC.

This sequence joins TRBV19 and TRBJ1-6; D possibly corresponds to TRBD1 (6 bases). There are 14 residues in the CDR3. The V gene's germline CDR1 is LNHDA and CDR2 SQIVND (reference sequence). V was trimmed by 3 bases and J by 7 bases, leaving 10 bases between them. The CDR3 sequence is CASSMRTENSPLHF. Written as DNA, the CDR3 is TGTGCCAGTAGTATGAGGACAGAGAATTCACCCCTCCACTTT.

This chain connects TRBV29-1 to TRBJ1-2; a weak D match, TRBD1 (6 bases). This CDR3 is built from 14 residues. CDR1 is SQVTM and CDR2 is ANQGSEA in the germline V gene. Trimming pared 4 bases from V and 0 bases from J, leaving 12 bases between. CDR3 region: CSVALWTANYGYTF. The CDR3 DNA reads as TGCAGCGTTGCGTTATGGACAGCTAACTATGGCTACACCTTC.

The rearrangement joins TRBV6-5 to TRBJ2-3, with 7 nucleotides matching TRBD2. The V segment lost 9 bases and the J segment 6 bases; nucleotides outside the gene matches: 9. Per germline, CDR1 MNHEY and CDR2 SVGAGI. The CDR3 loop spans 13 amino acids. The CDR3 protein is CASYRGSGDTQYF. The CDR3 DNA follows: TGTGCCAGTTATAGGGGTAGCGGGGATACGCAGTATTTT.

The chain couples TRBV30 to TRBJ1-2; no clear D. This CDR3 comprises 13 residues. V was clipped by 0 bases and J by 0 bases, with 5 bases between them. Germline V gene data show CDR1 as GTSNPN and CDR2 as SVGIG (reference sequence). The CDR3 is CAWSVRANYGYTF. The CDR3, as DNA: TGTGCCTGGAGTGTAAGAGCTAACTATGGCTACACCTTC.

This clone was recorded once. The chain employs TRBV29-1 and TRBJ2-6; a weak D match, TRBD1 (7 bases). With 6 bases removed from V and 2 bases from J, the gap between germline ends came to 11 bases. The CDR3 runs 14 residues. Germline CDR1 reads SQVTM; CDR2 reads ANQGSEA. The CDR3 is CSVGGTAGANVLTF. DNA for the CDR3: TGCAGCGTCGGAGGGACAGCTGGGGCCAACGTCCTGACTTTC.

The rearrangement joins TRBV3-1 (or the pseudogene TRBV3-2) to TRBJ1-4; D is undetermined. V was cut by 2 bases and J by 6 bases, with 10 bases left in between. Germline loops: CDR1 LGHDT, CDR2 YNNKEL (reference sequence). The CDR3 consists of 14 residues. This CDR3 is CASSQMLTDEKLFF. DNA of the CDR3: TGTGCCAGCAGCCAAATGCTCACGGATGAAAAACTGTTTTTT.

The chain recombines TRBV9 with TRBJ2-2; possibly TRBD1 for D (5 bases). In germline, CDR1 is SGDLS, CDR2 YYNGEE. Trimming cost V 7 bases and J 1 base, with 11 bases left between them. CDR3 length: 14 amino acids. DNA for the CDR3: TGTGCCAGCGGCCTCAGGGAGAACACCGGGGAGCTGTTTTTT. Residues: CASGLRENTGELFF.

The rearrangement links TRBV5-6 to TRBJ2-7, with D tentatively TRBD2 (6 bases). V lost 4 bases and J lost 4, with 21 bases in between. The CDR3 sequence is 16 residues long. Germline V lookup: CDR1 SGHDT, CDR2 YYEEEE. In nucleotides, the CDR3 is TGTGCCAGCAGCCCCCCGTGGCCTTCTGGGACTTACGAGCAGTACTTC. Translation gives CASSPPWPSGTYEQYF.

This clone was seen just once. The chain joins TRBV10-3 to TRBJ2-3; D might be TRBD1 (6 bases). Trimming pared 6 bases from V and 0 bases from J, leaving 10 bases between. Germline CDR1 ENHRY, CDR2 SYGVKD. The CDR3 is 14 residues long. CDR3 in amino acids: CAIRQGTSTDTQYF. In nucleotides, the CDR3 is TGTGCCATCAGACAGGGAACCAGCACAGATACGCAGTATTTT.